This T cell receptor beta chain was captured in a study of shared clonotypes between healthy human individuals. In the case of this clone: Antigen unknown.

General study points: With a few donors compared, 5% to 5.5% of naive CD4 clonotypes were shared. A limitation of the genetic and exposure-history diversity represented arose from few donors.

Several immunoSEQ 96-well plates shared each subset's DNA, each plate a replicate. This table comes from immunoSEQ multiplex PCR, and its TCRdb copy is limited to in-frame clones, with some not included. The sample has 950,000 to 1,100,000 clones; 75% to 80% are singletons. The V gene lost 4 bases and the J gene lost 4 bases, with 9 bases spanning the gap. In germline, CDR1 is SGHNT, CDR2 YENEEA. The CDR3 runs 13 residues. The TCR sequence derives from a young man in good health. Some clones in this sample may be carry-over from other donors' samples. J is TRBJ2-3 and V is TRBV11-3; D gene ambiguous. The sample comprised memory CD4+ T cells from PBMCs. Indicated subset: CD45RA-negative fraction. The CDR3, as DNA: TGTGCCAGCAGCTCGACAATCCCAGATACGCAGTATTTT. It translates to CASSSTIPDTQYF.